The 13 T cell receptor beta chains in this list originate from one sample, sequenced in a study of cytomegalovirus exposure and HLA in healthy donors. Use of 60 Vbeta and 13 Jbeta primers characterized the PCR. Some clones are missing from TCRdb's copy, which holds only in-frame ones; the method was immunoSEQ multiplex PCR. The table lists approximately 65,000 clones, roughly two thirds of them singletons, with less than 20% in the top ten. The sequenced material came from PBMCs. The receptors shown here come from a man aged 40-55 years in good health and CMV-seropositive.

The CDR3 DNA reads TGTGCCAGCAGGATACAGGGTAACACAGATACGCAGTATTTT. Its protein is CASRIQGNTDTQYF. This chain uses TRBV6-6 with TRBJ2-3, with D perhaps TRBD1 (6 bases). V lost 6 bases to trimming and J lost 2 bases, with 12 bases between them. The germline gives CDR1 MNHNY, CDR2 SVGAGI (reference sequence). CDR3 size: 14 residues.

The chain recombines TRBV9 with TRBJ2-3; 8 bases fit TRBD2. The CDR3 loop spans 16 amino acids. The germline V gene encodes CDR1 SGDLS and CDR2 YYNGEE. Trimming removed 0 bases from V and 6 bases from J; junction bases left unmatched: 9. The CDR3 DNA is TGTGCCAGCAGCGTAGAAGCGGGGGCCACTCCGGATACGCAGTATTTT. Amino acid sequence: CASSVEAGATPDTQYF.

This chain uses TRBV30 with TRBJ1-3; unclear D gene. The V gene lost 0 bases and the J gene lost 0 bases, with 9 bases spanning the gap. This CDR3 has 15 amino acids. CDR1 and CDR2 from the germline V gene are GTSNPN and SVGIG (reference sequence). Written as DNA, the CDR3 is TGTGCCTGGAGTGTACGGAGTTTCTCTGGAAACACCATATATTTT. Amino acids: CAWSVRSFSGNTIYF.

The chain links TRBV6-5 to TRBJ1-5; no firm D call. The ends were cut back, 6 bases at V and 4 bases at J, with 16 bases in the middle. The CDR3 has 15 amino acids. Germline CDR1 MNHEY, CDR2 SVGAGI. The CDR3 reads CASSPTSGSNQPQHF. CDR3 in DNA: TGTGCCAGCAGCCCTACTAGTGGGAGTAATCAGCCCCAGCATTTT.

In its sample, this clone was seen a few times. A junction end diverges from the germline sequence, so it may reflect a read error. CDR3 sequence: CASSLAGARGEKLFF. Here the CDR3 DNA reads TGTGCCAGCAGCCTAGCAGGGGCTAGGGGTGAAAAACTGTTTTTT. V and J are TRBV7-2 and TRBJ1-4; D is perhaps TRBD1 (6 bases). The CDR3 consists of 15 residues. Germline lookup yields CDR1 SGHTA and CDR2 FQGNSA.

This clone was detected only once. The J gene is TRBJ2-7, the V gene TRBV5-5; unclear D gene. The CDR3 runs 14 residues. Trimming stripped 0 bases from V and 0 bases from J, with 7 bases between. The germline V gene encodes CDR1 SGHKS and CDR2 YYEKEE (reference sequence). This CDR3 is CASSLGQVSYEQYF. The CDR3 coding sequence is TGTGCCAGCAGCTTGGGGCAGGTCTCCTACGAGCAGTACTTC.

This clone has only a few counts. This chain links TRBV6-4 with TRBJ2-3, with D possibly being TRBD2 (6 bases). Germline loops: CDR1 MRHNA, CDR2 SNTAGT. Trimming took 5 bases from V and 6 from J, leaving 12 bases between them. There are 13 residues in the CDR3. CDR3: CASSSLAEDTQYF. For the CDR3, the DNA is TGTGCCAGCAGTTCCTTAGCGGAGGATACGCAGTATTTT.

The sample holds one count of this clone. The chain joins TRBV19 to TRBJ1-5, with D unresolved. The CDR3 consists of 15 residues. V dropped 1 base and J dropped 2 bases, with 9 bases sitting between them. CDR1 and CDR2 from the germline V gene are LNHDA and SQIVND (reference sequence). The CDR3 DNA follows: TGTGCCAGTAGTATAGGCGGGGAGGGCAATCAGCCCCAGCATTTT. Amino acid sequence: CASSIGGEGNQPQHF. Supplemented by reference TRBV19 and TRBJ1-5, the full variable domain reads DGGITQSPKYLFRKEGQNVTLSCEQNLNHDAMYWYRQDPGQGLRLIYYSQIVNDFQKGDIAEGYSVSREKKESFPLTVTSAQKNPTAFYLCASSIGGEGNQPQHFGDGTRLSIL.

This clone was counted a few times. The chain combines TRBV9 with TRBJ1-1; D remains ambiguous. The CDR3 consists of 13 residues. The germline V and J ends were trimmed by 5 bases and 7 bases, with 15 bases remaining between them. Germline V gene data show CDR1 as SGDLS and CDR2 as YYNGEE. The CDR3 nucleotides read TGTGCCAGCAGTGTGGGTGGGCTCGGTGAAGCTTTCTTT. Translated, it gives CASSVGGLGEAFF.

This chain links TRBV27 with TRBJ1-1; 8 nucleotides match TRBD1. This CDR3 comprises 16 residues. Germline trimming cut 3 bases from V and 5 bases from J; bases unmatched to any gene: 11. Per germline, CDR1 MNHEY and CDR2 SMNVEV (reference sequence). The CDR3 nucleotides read TGTGCCAGCAGTTTGGAGCCCCGACAGGGGTTTACTGAAGCTTTCTTT. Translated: CASSLEPRQGFTEAFF.

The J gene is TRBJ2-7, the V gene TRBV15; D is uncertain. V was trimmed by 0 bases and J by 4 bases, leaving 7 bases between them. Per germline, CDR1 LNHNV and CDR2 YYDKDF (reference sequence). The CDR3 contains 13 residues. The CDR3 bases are TGTGCCACCAGCAGAGACGTATCTTACGAGCAGTACTTC. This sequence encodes CATSRDVSYEQYF.

Here the CDR3 reads CASSESAVTQYF. The CDR3, as DNA: TGTGCCAGCAGTGAATCAGCGGTGACCCAGTACTTC. V usage is TRBV6-1 and J usage is TRBJ2-5; a weak D match, TRBD2 (5 bases). This CDR3 comprises 12 residues. Germline loops: CDR1 MNHNS, CDR2 SASEGT. V lost 2 bases and J lost 7, with 8 bases in between.

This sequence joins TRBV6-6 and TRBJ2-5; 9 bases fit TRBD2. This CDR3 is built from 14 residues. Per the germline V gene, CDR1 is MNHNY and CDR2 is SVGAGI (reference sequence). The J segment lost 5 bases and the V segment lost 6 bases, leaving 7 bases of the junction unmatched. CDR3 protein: CASRVREGLETQYF. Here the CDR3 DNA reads TGTGCCAGCAGGGTGCGGGAGGGCCTCGAGACCCAGTACTTC.